A single T cell receptor beta chain is shown here with its context. What it binds is unknown. The sample is drawn from a study of T cells in Graves' hyperthyroidism and ophthalmopathy. General observations from the study: Appearing also in blood were most of the thyroid clonotypes expanded above 0.001.

TCR beta CDR3 regions were amplified from RNA transcripts. TCR CDR3 regions were first amplified by RT-PCR with HTBI primers. TCRdb re-called the multiplex PCR reads with MiXCR, one entry per CDR3 protein. In the table there are some 570,000 distinct CDR3 sequences, 17% of which are singletons. Trimming took 5 bases from V and 7 from J, leaving 12 bases between them. Germline V gives CDR1 MNHNS, CDR2 SASEGT. The CDR3 sequence is 13 residues long. This receptor was obtained from a woman aged 18-35 years with Graves' ophthalmopathy. The chain carries TRBV6-1 and TRBJ2-1; D remains ambiguous. The sample consisted of blood. This CDR3 is CASSSVVTNEQFF. CDR3 bases: TGTGCCAGCAGTTCGGTAGTTACGAATGAGCAGTTCTTC.